This record concerns one T cell receptor beta chain sequence. Antigen specificity is unknown. A clone one base away is much larger, so this may be a read error. The entry originates in a study of Graves' ophthalmopathy and Graves' hyperthyroidism. Whole-study context: Peripheral blood samples were taken at initial diagnosis, before any treatment.

TCR beta CDR3 regions were amplified from RNA transcripts. The authors performed first-round RT-PCR with HTBI primers and then a second-round multiplex PCR. Using its own MiXCR run on the multiplex PCR reads, TCRdb lists one record per CDR3 protein. The profile covers 600,000 to 950,000 distinct CDR3 sequences, with 40% appearing a single time and roughly 46% taken by the ten largest. Presentation of ophthalmopathy in the donors involved moderate-to-severe activity, CAS ≥3, NOSPECS ≥4 and a duration under 3 months. Study-level points and caveats: Blood samples also showed most expanded thyroid clonotypes exceeding 0.001 frequency. Its predictions of ophthalmopathy progression gave the model 60% to 71% sensitivity and 72.22% specificity.

Germline CDR1 LNHDA, CDR2 SQIVND (reference sequence). There are 15 residues in the CDR3. V lost 1 base and J 0 bases, leaving 9 bases between the germline ends. Sequenced sample: peripheral blood. The sequence came from an adult man with Graves' ophthalmopathy. The J gene is TRBJ1-1, the V gene TRBV19; weak D call: TRBD1 (6 bases). The CDR3 protein is CASSIAGDMNTEAFF. DNA of the CDR3: TGTGCCAGTAGTATAGCCGGGGACATGAACACTGAAGCTTTCTTT.